This TCR beta chain is drawn from a study of cytomegalovirus exposure and HLA in healthy donors. PCR used 60 Vbeta primers and 13 Jbeta primers. TCRdb's copy holds only in-frame clones and misses some; the assay was immunoSEQ multiplex PCR. The sample lists some 89,000 clones; roughly 79% were seen once. Unmatched junction bases numbered 7, after V lost 0 bases and J lost 2 bases. Per the germline V gene, CDR1 is SQVTM and CDR2 is ANQGSEA. The CDR3 consists of 17 residues. This sequence originates from a woman aged 25-40 years in good health and CMV-seronegative. The J gene is TRBJ2-6, the V gene TRBV29-1; 7 bases line up with TRBD1. The sequenced material came from PBMCs. CDR3 nucleotide sequence: TGCAGCGTTGAAGAGAAGACAGGGTTGCCTGGGGCCAACGTCCTGACTTTC. Its translation: CSVEEKTGLPGANVLTF.